The 3 T cell receptor beta chains listed next were all sequenced from one sample in a study of somatic mutations in cytotoxic T cells in rheumatoid arthritis. Some clones are missing from TCRdb's copy, which holds only in-frame ones; the method was immunoSEQ multiplex PCR. The profile shows 13,000 or so clones, about 81% of them singletons. Sequencing used CD8+ T cells sorted from blood. All receptors come from an adult with rheumatoid arthritis.

There are a few counts of this clone. The chain employs TRBV6-4 and TRBJ1-6; 10 bases fit TRBD1. CDR3 size: 15 residues. The V gene end was trimmed by 3 bases and the J gene end by 7 bases; junction bases not matched to a gene: 3. Germline CDR1 is MRHNA and CDR2 is SNTAGT. CDR3 sequence: CASSETGGRNSPLHF. In nucleotides, the CDR3 is TGTGCCAGCAGTGAGACAGGGGGCAGGAATTCACCCCTCCACTTT.

This clone was counted once. V gene TRBV19 combines with J gene TRBJ1-5, with D possibly TRBD1 on 6 matching bases. Germline CDR1 reads LNHDA; CDR2 reads SQIVND (reference sequence). The CDR3 totals 15 residues. V lost 3 bases to trimming and J lost 7 bases, with 16 bases between them. The chain's CDR3 is CASSIGWQGNQPQHF. The CDR3 nucleotides read TGTGCCAGTAGTATCGGGTGGCAGGGGAACCAGCCCCAGCATTTT. The variable domain in full, completed from reference TRBV19 and TRBJ1-5, reads DGGITQSPKYLFRKEGQNVTLSCEQNLNHDAMYWYRQDPGQGLRLIYYSQIVNDFQKGDIAEGYSVSREKKESFPLTVTSAQKNPTAFYLCASSIGWQGNQPQHFGDGTRLSIL.

The chain recombines TRBV6-6 with TRBJ2-5; TRBD2 agrees at 14 bases. Trimming removed 5 bases from V and 5 bases from J; junction bases left unmatched: 4. Germline V gene sequence: CDR1 MNHNY, CDR2 SVGAGI (reference sequence). The CDR3 covers 15 residues. The CDR3 sequence: CASSPGLAGVETQYF. The DNA of the CDR3 is TGTGCCAGCAGTCCGGGACTAGCGGGAGTTGAGACCCAGTACTTC.